What follows are 9 T cell receptor beta chains derived from one specimen sequenced in a study of cytomegalovirus exposure and HLA in healthy donors. Amplification used 60 Vbeta primers and 13 Jbeta primers. The repertoire was sequenced with immunoSEQ multiplex PCR; TCRdb's copy has only in-frame clones and lacks some. The data show 60,000 to 80,000 clones, and the top ten clones hold about 0.82%. The specimen sequenced was PBMCs. All receptors derive from a boy younger than 18 in good health and CMV-seronegative.

The chain combines TRBV6-1 with TRBJ2-2; 9 positions match TRBD1. The CDR3 runs 15 residues. The V segment lost 5 bases and the J segment 6 bases; nucleotides outside the gene matches: 7. The germline V gene encodes CDR1 MNHNS and CDR2 SASEGT. CDR3 DNA sequence: TGTGCCAGCAGTAGACAGGGGGTCGGGGCCGGGGAGCTGTTTTTT. Encoded protein: CASSRQGVGAGELFF.

The chain employs TRBV27 and TRBJ2-7, with 8 nucleotides matching TRBD1. The junction had 7 bases not matched to a gene; V was cut back by 0 bases and J by 3 bases. Germline CDR1 MNHEY, CDR2 SMNVEV (reference sequence). The CDR3 length is 16 residues. The CDR3 spells CASSLSGQGAGYEQYF. DNA for the CDR3: TGTGCCAGCAGTTTATCCGGCCAGGGGGCTGGCTACGAGCAGTACTTC.

The gene calls are TRBV19 and TRBJ2-7; 9 bases are shared with TRBD1. Per the germline V gene, CDR1 is LNHDA and CDR2 is SQIVND (reference sequence). The CDR3 runs to 15 residues. V trimming: 3 bases; J trimming: 3 bases; junction bases outside the gene matches: 6. This CDR3 is CASSMGPGQGYEQYF. CDR3 bases: TGTGCCAGTAGTATGGGCCCGGGACAGGGCTACGAGCAGTACTTC.

The chain couples TRBV30 to TRBJ1-1, with TRBD1 as a possible D gene (5 bases). CDR1 and CDR2 (germline): GTSNPN, SVGIG (reference sequence). There are 15 residues in the CDR3. V lost 2 bases and J 4 bases, leaving 17 bases between the germline ends. This chain's CDR3 is CAWSPKQTGGTEAFF. DNA for the CDR3: TGTGCCTGGAGTCCAAAGCAGACCGGGGGCACTGAAGCTTTCTTT.

This chain links TRBV28 with TRBJ2-3; possibly TRBD1 for D (6 bases). CDR1 and CDR2 from the germline V gene are MDHEN and SYDVKM. The V gene lost 10 bases and the J gene lost 3 bases, with 17 bases spanning the gap. The CDR3 length is 14 residues. CDR3 protein: CATEAGGRTDTQYF. The CDR3, as DNA: TGTGCCACCGAGGCTGGGGGCCGGACAGATACGCAGTATTTT. The complete variable domain, with remaining parts taken from reference TRBV28 and TRBJ2-3, reads DVKVTQSSRYLVKRTGEKVFLECVQDMDHENMFWYRQDPGLGLRLIYFSYDVKMKEKGDIPEGYSVSREKKERFSLILESASTNQTSMYLCATEAGGRTDTQYFGPGTRLTVL.

The chain links TRBV6-6 to TRBJ2-5; D might be TRBD2 (6 bases). V was pared by 0 bases and J by 5 bases, with 16 bases between. The germline gives CDR1 MNHNY, CDR2 SVGAGI (reference sequence). The CDR3 consists of 16 residues. CDR3 nucleotide sequence: TGTGCCAGCAGTTACTCGATCCCGGGGGTAAGGGAGACCCAGTACTTC. Its protein is CASSYSIPGVRETQYF.

The rearrangement joins TRBV29-1 to TRBJ1-2; a weak D match, TRBD1 (5 bases). Germline V gene sequence: CDR1 SQVTM, CDR2 ANQGSEA. CDR3 size: 12 residues. The ends were cut back, 7 bases at V and 8 bases at J, with 17 bases in the middle. The CDR3 reads CSAARTTGGYTF. The CDR3 DNA reads TGCAGCGCCGCGCGGACAACTGGAGGCTACACCTTC. The full variable domain, in which reference TRBV29-1 and TRBJ1-2 provide the parts outside the CDR3, is SAVISQKPSRDICQRGTSLTIQCQVDSQVTMMFWYRQQPGQSLTLIATANQGSEATYESGFVIDKFPISRPNLTFSTLTVSNMSPEDSSIYLCSAARTTGGYTFGSGTRLTVV.

The chain recombines TRBV19 with TRBJ2-1, with 11 bases aligning to TRBD2. Germline assignment: CDR1 LNHDA and CDR2 SQIVND (reference sequence). This CDR3 contains 15 residues. Germline trimming cut 7 bases from V and 2 bases from J; bases unmatched to any gene: 4. CDR3 sequence reads: CASNPLAGAYNEQFF. CDR3 bases: TGTGCCAGTAACCCACTAGCGGGGGCCTACAATGAGCAGTTCTTC.

The rearrangement joins TRBV6-1 to TRBJ1-5; TRBD1 matches at 9 bases. With V trimmed by 2 bases and J by 10 bases, 9 bases remained unmatched. The germline V gene encodes CDR1 MNHNS and CDR2 SASEGT. The CDR3 is made up of 15 amino acids. This CDR3 is CASSERQGELDPQHF. CDR3 bases: TGTGCCAGCAGTGAACGACAGGGGGAACTTGACCCCCAGCATTTT.